These 26 T cell receptor beta chains were all obtained from the same sample, sequenced in a study of cytomegalovirus exposure and HLA in healthy donors. PCR primers comprised 60 Vbeta and 13 Jbeta primers. Repertoires were generated with immunoSEQ multiplex PCR, while TCRdb's copy carries only in-frame clones and drops some. The sample consists of roughly 100,000 clones, approximately 73% of them appearing once. Sequenced material: PBMCs. The receptor set was obtained from a young woman in good health and CMV-seropositive.

The chain recombines TRBV12-5 with TRBJ1-1; D unresolved. There are 13 residues in the CDR3. Germline-derived CDR1 and CDR2 are LGHNT and FRNRAP. Trimming stripped 6 bases from V and 4 bases from J, with 12 bases between. CDR3 coding DNA: TGTGCTAGTGGCTTCGTCCCGGGCACTGAAGCTTTCTTT. It specifies CASGFVPGTEAFF. Supplemented by reference TRBV12-5 and TRBJ1-1, the full variable domain reads DARVTQTPRHKVTEMGQEVTMRCQPILGHNTVFWYRQTMMQGLELLAYFRNRAPLDDSGMPKDRFSAEMPDATLATLKIQPSEPRDSAVYFCASGFVPGTEAFFGQGTRLTVV.

The chain recombines TRBV5-4 with TRBJ1-1; TRBD1 agrees at 9 bases. The CDR3 is 14 amino acids. J was trimmed by 1 base and V by 5 bases; bases with no gene match: 3. Germline lookup yields CDR1 SGHNT and CDR2 YYREEE (reference sequence). CDR3 bases: TGTGCCAGCAGTCGACAGGGGGGGAACACTGAAGCTTTCTTT. This encodes CASSRQGGNTEAFF.

This clone has more than one count but fewer than ten. The chain has TRBV6-6 and TRBJ1-1; D unresolved. V was pared by 6 bases and J by 5 bases, with 10 bases between. In germline, CDR1 is MNHNY, CDR2 SVGAGI (reference sequence). The CDR3 totals 12 residues. CDR3 protein: CASRFTETEAFF. The CDR3 coding sequence is TGTGCCAGCAGATTTACAGAGACTGAAGCTTTCTTT.

The genes are TRBV6-6 and TRBJ2-3, with a possible D match to TRBD2 (6 bases). This CDR3 has 14 residues. Germline V gene lookup returns CDR1 MNHNY and CDR2 SVGAGI (reference sequence). Deletions cut 0 bases from V and 6 bases from J, with 10 bases between. This CDR3 is CASSYSWEADTQYF. CDR3 nucleotides: TGTGCCAGCAGTTACTCATGGGAGGCGGATACGCAGTATTTT.

The chain employs TRBV11-2 and TRBJ2-7; 12 bases are a match to TRBD2. There are 14 residues in the CDR3. V gave up 8 bases and J gave up 6 bases; unmatched junction bases: 8. Germline assignment: CDR1 SGHAT and CDR2 FQNNGV. CDR3 region: CASSGLAGSGEQYF. CDR3 bases: TGTGCCAGCTCTGGACTAGCGGGGTCGGGCGAGCAGTACTTC.

The chain has TRBV29-1 and TRBJ2-2; 9 bases are a match to TRBD2. Germline V gene data show CDR1 as SQVTM and CDR2 as ANQGSEA. This CDR3 has 12 residues. The CDR3: CRREGDTGELFF. CDR3 bases: TGCAGGCGGGAGGGGGACACCGGGGAGCTGTTTTTT.

This clone was counted once. The chain has TRBV4-1 and TRBJ2-4, with 10 bases aligning to TRBD2. Germline-derived CDR1 and CDR2 are MGHRA and YSYEKL. V was pared by 1 base and J by 0 bases, with 6 bases of the junction left unmatched. This CDR3 spans 18 amino acids. CDR3 amino acids: CASSQGLAGGLAKNIQYF. DNA of the CDR3: TGCGCCAGCAGCCAAGGACTAGCGGGCGGACTAGCCAAAAACATTCAGTACTTC.

The CDR3 coding sequence is TGTGCCACCAGCAGGCGAGGACAGGGGCGCGAGGGCCACGAGCAGTACTTC. As protein: CATSRRGQGREGHEQYF. The chain links TRBV15 to TRBJ2-7; 9 nucleotides line up with TRBD1. The CDR3 runs 17 residues. The germline V gene has CDR1 LNHNV and CDR2 YYDKDF (reference sequence). V dropped 3 bases and J dropped 5; count of bases not matched to a gene: 14.

The gene calls are TRBV6-5 and TRBJ2-7; a possible D gene is TRBD2 (6 bases). Germline loops: CDR1 MNHEY, CDR2 SVGAGI. The ends were cut back, 0 bases at V and 1 base at J, with 10 bases in the middle. This CDR3 is 15 amino acids long. The CDR3 nucleotides are TGTGCCAGCAGTTACTCGGCGGGGAGATCCTACGAGCAGTACTTC. Residues: CASSYSAGRSYEQYF.

As to this clone: Mismatch with germline at one junction end may stem from a read error. The rearrangement joins TRBV7-9 to TRBJ1-1; D might be TRBD1 (6 bases). The length of the CDR3 is 12 residues. The germline CDR1 and CDR2 sequences are SEHNR and FQNEAQ (reference sequence). The CDR3 loop reads CSSSFGEGGAFF. The CDR3 DNA reads TGTTCCAGCAGCTTTGGGGAGGGGGGAGCTTTCTTT.

The chain joins TRBV7-9 to TRBJ2-2, with a tentative D call TRBD1 (5 bases). The CDR3 has 15 residues. Trimming removed 3 bases from V and 3 bases from J, with 11 bases in between. Germline V gene sequence: CDR1 SEHNR, CDR2 FQNEAQ (reference sequence). Written as DNA, the CDR3 is TGTGCCAGCAGCTTCCTAGACAGAGACACCGGGGAGCTGTTTTTT. It specifies CASSFLDRDTGELFF. Based on the CDR3 plus reference TRBV7-9 and TRBJ2-2, the full variable domain is DTGVSQNPRHKITKRGQNVTFRCDPISEHNRLYWYRQTLGQGPEFLTYFQNEAQLEKSRLLSDRFSAERPKGSFSTLEIQRTEQGDSAMYLCASSFLDRDTGELFFGEGSRLTVL.

The chain carries TRBV29-1 and TRBJ2-5, with 13 bases fitting TRBD2. TRBJ2-7 matches the DNA end more closely, so the J call is doubtful. Germline lookup yields CDR1 SQVTM and CDR2 ANQGSEA. The CDR3 length is 16 residues. This chain's CDR3 is CSVLAWTSGSSYEQYF. The DNA for the CDR3 is TGCAGCGTCCTCGCTTGGACTAGCGGGAGTTCCTACGAGCAGTACTTC.

This chain connects TRBV4-1 to TRBJ1-6, with TRBD1 as a possible D gene (6 bases). This CDR3 contains 15 residues. CDR1 MGHRA and CDR2 YSYEKL come from the germline V gene. Deletions cut 1 base from V and 8 bases from J, with 12 bases between. This CDR3 reads CASSQAGGGDSPLHF. The DNA for the CDR3 is TGCGCCAGCAGCCAAGCAGGCGGGGGCGATTCACCCCTCCACTTT.

Comment on this clone: The CDR3 does not end in the conserved phenylalanine or tryptophan, so this is likely a read error. The chain links TRBV11-2 to TRBJ1-5; D call uncertain. Germline assignment: CDR1 SGHAT and CDR2 FQNNGV. The V gene lost 5 bases and the J gene lost 4 bases, with 12 bases spanning the gap. The CDR3 is 14 amino acids. The CDR3 protein is CASSRVGRNQPQHL. CDR3 nucleotides: TGTGCCAGCAGCCGGGTAGGGAGGAATCAGCCCCAGCATCTT.

This chain connects TRBV11-2 to TRBJ1-2, with D maybe TRBD1 (5 bases). The CDR3 runs 13 residues. V lost 5 bases and J lost 2, with 9 bases in between. Germline-derived CDR1 and CDR2 are SGHAT and FQNNGV. CDR3 residues: CASSRGGNYGYTF. The CDR3 DNA is TGTGCCAGCAGCCGCGGGGGGAACTATGGCTACACCTTC.

The chain recombines TRBV28 with TRBJ2-7; 7 nucleotides agree with TRBD2. Trimming took 5 bases from V and 0 from J; bases not matched to a gene: 7. CDR1 is MDHEN, CDR2 SYDVKM, per germline. The CDR3 length is 15 residues. CDR3 bases: TGTGCCAGCAGTGACTCTAGCGGCCGCTCCTACGAGCAGTACTTC. This gives the protein CASSDSSGRSYEQYF.

The rearrangement uses TRBV4-2 and TRBJ2-3; 8 bases line up with TRBD1. CDR1 is LGHNA and CDR2 is YNFKEQ in the germline V gene. The CDR3 runs to 15 residues. V lost 0 bases and J lost 4; bases outside the gene matches: 3. The CDR3 region is CASSQDGQGPDTQYF. The CDR3 DNA reads as TGTGCCAGCAGCCAAGATGGACAGGGCCCAGATACGCAGTATTTT.

V and J are TRBV5-4 and TRBJ1-2; 12 positions agree with TRBD1. Germline CDR1 SGHNT, CDR2 YYREEE (reference sequence). V lost 4 bases to trimming and J lost 0 bases; unmatched junction nucleotides: 4. This CDR3 is built from 16 residues. CDR3 DNA: TGTGCCAGCAGCATGGGACAGGGGGCCGCTAACTATGGCTACACCTTC. This sequence encodes CASSMGQGAANYGYTF.

The V and J genes are TRBV10-3 and TRBJ1-1; TRBD1 is a possible D gene (5 bases). The CDR3 runs to 15 residues. Germline CDR1 ENHRY, CDR2 SYGVKD. Trimming stripped 0 bases from V and 2 bases from J, with 10 bases between. DNA for the CDR3: TGTGCCATCAGTGAGTCGACTCAGGGTAACACTGAAGCTTTCTTT. Translation gives CAISESTQGNTEAFF.

The J gene is TRBJ2-3, the V gene TRBV4-3; TRBD2 agrees at 11 bases. V shed 0 bases and J 4 bases; nucleotides not matched to a gene: 6. In germline, CDR1 is LGHNA, CDR2 YSLEER. CDR3 length: 17 residues. CDR3 in amino acids: CASSQDLAGGPADTQYF. In DNA, the CDR3 is TGCGCCAGCAGCCAAGATTTAGCGGGAGGGCCGGCAGATACGCAGTATTTT.

V and J are TRBV25-1 and TRBJ2-7; TRBD2 is a possible D gene (5 bases). The germline V gene encodes CDR1 MGHDK and CDR2 SYGVNS. V was clipped by 4 bases and J by 2 bases, with 12 bases between them. The length of the CDR3 is 14 residues. The CDR3 reads CASSVSGFPYEQYF. Written as DNA, the CDR3 is TGTGCCAGCAGTGTTTCGGGATTCCCCTACGAGCAGTACTTC.

J is TRBJ1-1 and V is TRBV28, with D uncertain. Germline V gene data show CDR1 as MDHEN and CDR2 as SYDVKM. V was trimmed by 7 bases and J by 8 bases, leaving 26 bases between them. The CDR3 extends over 16 amino acids. CDR3 in amino acids: CASTFWGGGRGEEAFF. The CDR3 DNA reads TGTGCCAGCACCTTCTGGGGAGGAGGGAGAGGCGAGGAAGCTTTCTTT.

This clone showed up just a few times. The V gene is TRBV5-1, the J gene TRBJ2-7; D is ambiguous. In germline, CDR1 is SGHRS, CDR2 YFSETQ. CDR3 length: 12 residues. Trimming left V 0 bases short and J 7 bases short, with 8 bases between. CDR3 in amino acids: CASSLGSGEQYF. DNA for the CDR3: TGCGCCAGCAGCTTGGGCTCCGGTGAGCAGTACTTC.

CDR3 bases: TGTGCCAGCAGCAGAGGAGGGGAGCGGACCTACGAGCAGTACTTC. Protein: CASSRGGERTYEQYF. V and J are TRBV2 and TRBJ2-7, with a tentative D call TRBD2 (6 bases). Germline V gene sequence: CDR1 SNHLY, CDR2 FYNNEI. The CDR3 length is 15 residues. Trimming pared 6 bases from V and 2 bases from J, leaving 17 bases between.

The chain is built from TRBV5-1 and TRBJ2-7; 7 bases agree with TRBD2. Germline CDR1 SGHRS, CDR2 YFSETQ. V trimming: 4 bases; J trimming: 5 bases; junction bases outside the gene matches: 6. CDR3 size: 13 residues. CDR3 residues: CASSRGGDNEQYF. In nucleotides, the CDR3 is TGCGCCAGCAGCCGTGGGGGGGATAACGAGCAGTACTTC.

V usage is TRBV5-1 and J usage is TRBJ1-2; D gene uncertain. Between the trimmed V and J ends, which lost 4 bases and 5 bases, there was a span of 24 bases. This CDR3 is built from 17 residues. Germline V gene sequence: CDR1 SGHRS, CDR2 YFSETQ. The CDR3: CASSPEPGSEVQYGYTF. In DNA, the CDR3 is TGCGCCAGCAGCCCGGAGCCCGGGTCGGAGGTTCAGTATGGCTACACCTTC.